This T cell receptor beta chain was captured in a study of graft-versus-host responses after intestinal transplantation. Turning to the study itself: Anti-thymocyte globulin served as induction for all recipients, who then took tacrolimus and steroids for about 3 years.

Only in-frame clones appear in the TCRdb table, and some are missing; sequencing was by immunoSEQ multiplex PCR. The sample records about 12,000 clones, over 70% being singletons. Concerning this clone itself: The antigen is undetermined.

Graft material was processed, releasing intraepithelial and lamina propria lymphocytes. Study-wide results and limits: The study associated peak circulating GvH clone levels with early post-transplant HvG declines. Researchers found GvH clones in recipient marrow, and some showed up first in ileum or blood.

Material: ileum tissue, obtained less than 150 days after intestinal transplantation. This TCR derives from a human patient who received an intestinal transplant, so some T cells may come from the graft donor.

The CDR3 coding sequence is TGTGCCAGTAGAGGGAGTATGACAGATACGCAGTATTTT. Encoded protein: CASRGSMTDTQYF. The chain combines TRBV19 with TRBJ2-3; TRBD2 is a possible D gene (5 bases). V dropped 6 bases and J dropped 3 bases, with 10 bases sitting between them. The CDR3 runs to 13 residues. Germline lookup yields CDR1 LNHDA and CDR2 SQIVND (reference sequence).